This T cell receptor beta chain was sequenced for a study of post-analysis software for immune sequencing data. The TCR beta cDNA libraries carried unique molecular identifiers. TCRdb passed the PCR reads through MiXCR, listing each CDR3 protein once. The repertoire includes roughly 800,000 distinct CDR3 sequences, around 53% of them detected once, and approximately 4.5% sits in the top ten. Study-level points and caveats: Pronounced co-clustering by F measure was evident among identically batched samples. Compared against controls, patients with multiple sclerosis displayed significantly lower normalized Chao1 diversity.

As regards this clonotype: The antigen is undetermined.

Material: blood. The TCR comes from a girl aged 10-17 years with multiple sclerosis.

The CDR3, as DNA: TGTGCCAGCAGCGTAGTAGCGGGAGGAGACTACGAGCAGTACTTC. This sequence encodes CASSVVAGGDYEQYF. This chain uses TRBV9 with TRBJ2-7; 10 bases fit TRBD2. Trimming at V came to 0 bases and at J to 3 bases, leaving 3 bases not matched to a gene. Per germline, CDR1 SGDLS and CDR2 YYNGEE. The CDR3 spans 15 residues. Full variable domain (remainder filled in from reference TRBV9 and TRBJ2-7): DSGVTQTPKHLITATGQRVTLRCSPRSGDLSVYWYQQSLDQGLQFLIQYYNGEERAKGNILERFSAQQFPDLHSELNLSSLELGDSALYFCASSVVAGGDYEQYFGPGTRLTVT.